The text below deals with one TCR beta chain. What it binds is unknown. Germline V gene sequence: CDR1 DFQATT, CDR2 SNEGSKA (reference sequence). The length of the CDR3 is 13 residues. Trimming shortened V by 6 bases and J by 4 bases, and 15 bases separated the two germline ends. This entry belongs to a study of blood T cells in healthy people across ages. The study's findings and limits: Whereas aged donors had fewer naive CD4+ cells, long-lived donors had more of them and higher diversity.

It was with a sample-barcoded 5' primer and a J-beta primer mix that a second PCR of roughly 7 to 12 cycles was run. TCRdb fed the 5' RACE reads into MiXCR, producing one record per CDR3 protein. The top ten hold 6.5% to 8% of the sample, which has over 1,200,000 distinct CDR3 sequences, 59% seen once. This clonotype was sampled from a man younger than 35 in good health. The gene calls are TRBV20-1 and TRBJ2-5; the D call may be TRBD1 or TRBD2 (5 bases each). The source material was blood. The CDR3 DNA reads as TGCAGTGCCAAAGTTCTGGGGACAGAGACCCAGTACTTC. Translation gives CSAKVLGTETQYF.